The clone carrying this T cell receptor (beta chain) has just a few counts. The antigen is not known. These data are taken from a study of vaccination and CD4 T cells after COVID-19. As for the study in general: Drawing of post-COVID samples took place a median approximately 100 days after diagnosis (range 35 to 161). Cells received overlapping spike peptides from SARS-CoV-2, HCoV-NL63, HCoV-OC43 and HCoV-229E as stimulation.

Oncomine TCR Beta short-read sequencing was applied to DNA from cultured CD4+ T cells. A single record per CDR3 protein comes from TCRdb applying MiXCR to the PCR reads. Here the sample spans about 18,000 distinct CDR3 sequences, about 45% being singletons. V was trimmed by 5 bases and J by 6 bases, leaving 8 bases between them. CDR1 MNHEY and CDR2 SMNVEV come from the germline V gene (reference sequence). The CDR3 totals 12 residues. The treatment denotes: approximately nine-day PBMC culture with coronavirus spike peptide pools or control peptides (ViraFEST assay). Culture conditions combined 2 million to 2.5 million PBMCs per well with approximately 10 IU/ml IL-2 and 7.5 to 10 ug/ml peptide pools.

This material consisted of CD4+ T cells from blood, cultured in vitro, taken after SARS-CoV-2 vaccination. V gene TRBV27 combines with J gene TRBJ2-1, with a possible D match to TRBD1 (5 bases). This receptor was taken from a human donor who had recovered from COVID-19. This CDR3 is CASSPQGNEQFF. The DNA for the CDR3 is TGTGCCAGCAGTCCTCAGGGCAATGAGCAGTTCTTC.